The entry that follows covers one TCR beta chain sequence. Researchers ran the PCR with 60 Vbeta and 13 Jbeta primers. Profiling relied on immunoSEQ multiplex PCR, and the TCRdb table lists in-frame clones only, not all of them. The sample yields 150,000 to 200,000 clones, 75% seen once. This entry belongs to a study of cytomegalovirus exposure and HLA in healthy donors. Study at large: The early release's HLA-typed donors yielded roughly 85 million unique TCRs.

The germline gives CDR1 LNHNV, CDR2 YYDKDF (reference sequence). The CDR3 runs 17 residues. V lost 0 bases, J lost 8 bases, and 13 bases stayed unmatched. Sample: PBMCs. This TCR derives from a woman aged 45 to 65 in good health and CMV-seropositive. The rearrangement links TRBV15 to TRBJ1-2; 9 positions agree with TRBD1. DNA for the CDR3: TGTGCCACCAGCAGAGATTACGATGAAGGACAGGGGTTGGGCTACACCTTC. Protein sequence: CATSRDYDEGQGLGYTF.